A selection of T cell receptor beta chains follows, all from one sample in a study of cytotoxic CD8 clonotypes in ibrutinib-treated CLL. This table comes from immunoSEQ multiplex PCR, and its TCRdb copy is limited to in-frame clones, with some not included. The sample lists hundreds of thousands of clones, more than 75% occurring once. The sequencing used PBMCs, collected after 12 months of ibrutinib treatment. The receptors were sampled from a human donor with chronic lymphocytic leukemia. The CDR3 runs from the conserved cysteine through the conserved F or W. D genes are given only for firm matches. For some rows the clone size is stated as once, few or many, or as a class when expanded; others skip it.

-,few,TRBV27,TRBJ2-7,CASSGAPGQGPSYEQYF,TGTGCCAGCAGTGGTGCTCCCGGGCAGGGTCCGTCCTACGAGCAGTACTTC
TRBD2,-,TRBV6-5,TRBJ2-7,CASRTTGTSSSEQYF,TGTGCCAGCAGAACTACCGGGACTAGTTCGTCCGAGCAGTACTTC
-,-,TRBV29-1,TRBJ2-5,CSVSRGGETQYF,TGCAGCGTGAGCAGGGGTGGCGAGACCCAGTACTTC
TRBD1,-,TRBV2,TRBJ2-7,CASGDRVHEQYF,TGTGCCAGCGGGGACAGGGTTCACGAGCAGTACTTC
-,-,TRBV5-4,TRBJ1-2,CASSLKTGYGIYANYGYTF,TGTGCCAGCAGCTTGAAGACAGGTTATGGGATTTACGCTAACTATGGCTACACCTTC
-,-,TRBV4-1,TRBJ2-7,CASSQDLATDEQYF,TGCGCCAGCAGCCAAGATTTGGCGACAGACGAGCAGTACTTC
-,-,TRBV6-5,TRBJ1-2,CASSYLVGRVHGYTF,TGTGCCAGCAGTTACTTAGTGGGCAGGGTTCATGGCTACACCTTC
TRBD2,-,TRBV29-1,TRBJ2-5,CSVLGSPGLAGGPWSGETQYF,TGCAGCGTTCTCGGGTCGCCTGGACTAGCGGGAGGGCCGTGGTCGGGAGAGACCCAGTACTTC
TRBD1,few,TRBV6-4,TRBJ2-1,CASAQRQGSSYNEQFF,TGTGCCAGCGCTCAGCGACAGGGGAGCTCCTACAATGAGCAGTTCTTC
TRBD2,-,TRBV7-2,TRBJ2-2,CASSFSGGPTGELFF,TGTGCCAGCAGCTTTAGCGGGGGGCCCACTGGGGAGCTGTTTTTT
TRBD1,once,TRBV2,TRBJ1-1,CASSGQGAGTEAFF,TGTGCCAGCAGTGGTCAGGGGGCAGGCACTGAAGCTTTCTTT
-,-,TRBV30,TRBJ2-7,CAWSVENGAWNEQYF,TGTGCCTGGAGTGTAGAAAACGGGGCATGGAACGAGCAGTACTTC
TRBD1,few,TRBV5-4,TRBJ1-1,CASSLVPGGTEAFF,TGTGCCAGCAGCTTGGTACCAGGGGGCACTGAAGCTTTCTTT